The rows below give T cell receptor beta chains drawn from one sample of a study of CD8+CD57+ T cells in acquired aplastic anemia. From the reads, TCRdb called clonotypes with MiXCR, one entry per CDR3 protein. Altogether around 180,000 distinct CDR3 sequences are present, 48% being singletons, with the ten largest covering approximately 13%. The sample consisted of sorted CD4+, CD8+, or CD8+CD57+ T cells (not recorded which) from PBMCs. The source is a human donor with aplastic anemia. The CDR3 runs from the conserved cysteine through the conserved F or W. The order of the fields is V gene, clone size, D gene, J gene, CDR3 protein, CDR3 DNA. A D gene is named only where the DNA matches it firmly. Size values are once, few and many counts, or a class for expanded clones, and some rows have none.

v_call: TRBV7-2
clone_size: NA
d_call: NA
j_call: TRBJ1-1
cdr3_aa: CASSLRVVNTEAFF
cdr3_nt: TGTGCCAGCAGCCTACGGGTCGTGAACACTGAAGCTTTCTTT

v_call: TRBV20-1
clone_size: many
d_call: NA
j_call: TRBJ1-1
cdr3_aa: CSARSPRDQNTEAFF
cdr3_nt: TGCAGTGCTAGATCCCCCCGGGACCAGAACACTGAAGCTTTCTTT

v_call: TRBV24-1
clone_size: many
d_call: TRBD1
j_call: TRBJ2-7
cdr3_aa: CATSDTGTGGLEQYF
cdr3_nt: TGTGCCACCAGTGACACCGGGACAGGGGGCCTCGAGCAGTACTTC

v_call: TRBV7-9
clone_size: few
d_call: NA
j_call: TRBJ2-7
cdr3_aa: CASSQDIFYEQYF
cdr3_nt: TGTGCCAGCAGCCAGGACATCTTCTACGAGCAGTACTTC

v_call: TRBV2
clone_size: once
d_call: TRBD1
j_call: TRBJ2-1
cdr3_aa: CASSGSQGAFNEQFF
cdr3_nt: TGTGCCAGCAGTGGGAGTCAGGGGGCCTTCAATGAGCAGTTCTTC

v_call: TRBV11-3
clone_size: few
d_call: NA
j_call: TRBJ2-1
cdr3_aa: CASSLGQDYNEQFF
cdr3_nt: TGTGCCAGCAGCTTAGGCCAGGACTACAATGAGCAGTTCTTC

v_call: TRBV14
clone_size: many
d_call: NA
j_call: TRBJ2-5
cdr3_aa: CASSSGRRGSLLGETQYF
cdr3_nt: TGTGCCAGCAGCTCCGGAAGGCGGGGCTCCCTCTTGGGAGAGACCCAGTACTTC

v_call: TRBV29-1
clone_size: NA
d_call: NA
j_call: TRBJ2-7
cdr3_aa: CSVVRSYEQYF
cdr3_nt: TGCAGCGTTGTACGCTCGTACGAGCAGTACTTC

v_call: TRBV10-1
clone_size: NA
d_call: NA
j_call: TRBJ1-2
cdr3_aa: CARTGHHGYTF
cdr3_nt: TGCGCCAGGACGGGACACCATGGCTACACCTTC

v_call: TRBV2
clone_size: many
d_call: NA
j_call: TRBJ1-6
cdr3_aa: CASSKDRYLNNSPLHF
cdr3_nt: TGTGCCAGCAGTAAAGACAGGTATCTGAATAATTCACCCCTCCACTTT

v_call: TRBV19
clone_size: few
d_call: TRBD1
j_call: TRBJ1-2
cdr3_aa: CASSIPQGEGYGYTF
cdr3_nt: TGTGCCAGTAGTATTCCTCAGGGGGAGGGTTATGGCTACACCTTC

v_call: TRBV2
clone_size: many
d_call: TRBD2
j_call: TRBJ2-5
cdr3_aa: CASSGTSGATLGTQYF
cdr3_nt: TGTGCCAGCAGTGGGACTAGCGGGGCTACACTTGGGACCCAGTACTTC

v_call: TRBV29-1
clone_size: NA
d_call: TRBD2
j_call: TRBJ2-7
cdr3_aa: CSVTLAGSYEQYF
cdr3_nt: TGCAGCGTTACACTAGCGGGATCCTACGAGCAGTACTTC

v_call: TRBV20-1
clone_size: NA
d_call: TRBD1
j_call: TRBJ2-7
cdr3_aa: CSARGQRGLEQYF
cdr3_nt: TGCAGTGCTAGAGGTCAAAGGGGGCTCGAGCAGTACTTC

v_call: TRBV5-4
clone_size: NA
d_call: NA
j_call: TRBJ2-7
cdr3_aa: CASSDAQSYEQYF
cdr3_nt: TGTGCCAGCAGTGACGCTCAATCCTACGAGCAGTACTTC

v_call: TRBV5-1
clone_size: many
d_call: NA
j_call: TRBJ2-1
cdr3_aa: CASSSLAGTVNNEQFF
cdr3_nt: TGCGCCAGCAGCTCCTTAGCGGGGACAGTAAACAATGAGCAGTTCTTC

v_call: TRBV19
clone_size: once
d_call: TRBD1
j_call: TRBJ1-1
cdr3_aa: CASKTGALEAFF
cdr3_nt: TGTGCCAGTAAAACAGGGGCCCTTGAAGCTTTCTTT

v_call: TRBV28
clone_size: many
d_call: TRBD1
j_call: TRBJ2-7
cdr3_aa: CASSFRQGDEQYF
cdr3_nt: TGTGCCAGCAGTTTCCGACAGGGAGACGAGCAGTACTTC

v_call: TRBV4-1
clone_size: many
d_call: TRBD2
j_call: TRBJ2-7
cdr3_aa: CASSRSSGGEYEQYF
cdr3_nt: TGCGCCAGCAGCCGCTCTAGCGGGGGGGAATACGAGCAGTACTTC

v_call: TRBV10-3
clone_size: NA
d_call: TRBD1
j_call: TRBJ1-6
cdr3_aa: CAISDTQGLGSPLHF
cdr3_nt: TGTGCCATCAGTGACACACAGGGGTTGGGTTCACCCCTCCACTTT

v_call: TRBV20-1
clone_size: NA
d_call: NA
j_call: TRBJ2-7
cdr3_aa: CSARDPRQGFHEQYF
cdr3_nt: TGCAGTGCTAGAGATCCTCGGCAGGGGTTCCACGAGCAGTACTTC

v_call: TRBV24-1
clone_size: NA
d_call: NA
j_call: TRBJ1-1
cdr3_aa: CATSDHKVGEAFF
cdr3_nt: TGTGCCACCAGTGATCACAAAGTGGGTGAAGCTTTCTTT

v_call: TRBV20-1
clone_size: NA
d_call: TRBD2
j_call: TRBJ2-7
cdr3_aa: CSATSGSSYEQYF
cdr3_nt: TGCAGTGCTACTAGCGGGAGCTCCTACGAGCAGTACTTC

v_call: TRBV19
clone_size: many
d_call: NA
j_call: TRBJ1-4
cdr3_aa: CASSRETGRVSFF
cdr3_nt: TGTGCCAGTAGTAGGGAAACGGGACGGGTTTCCTTTTTT

v_call: TRBV2
clone_size: NA
d_call: TRBD1
j_call: TRBJ1-1
cdr3_aa: CALRGEAFF
cdr3_nt: TGTGCCCTCAGGGGGGAAGCTTTCTTT

v_call: TRBV15
clone_size: few
d_call: NA
j_call: TRBJ2-2
cdr3_aa: CATSTIRFGPGELFF
cdr3_nt: TGTGCCACCAGCACCATCCGGTTCGGACCGGGGGAGCTGTTTTTT

v_call: TRBV2
clone_size: many
d_call: TRBD1
j_call: TRBJ2-3
cdr3_aa: CASSRQSGTGMRGTDTQYF
cdr3_nt: TGTGCCAGCAGTCGCCAATCCGGGACAGGGATGAGGGGCACAGATACGCAGTATTTT

v_call: TRBV7-9
clone_size: many
d_call: NA
j_call: TRBJ1-5
cdr3_aa: CASSLGGRGNQPQHF
cdr3_nt: TGTGCCAGCAGCTTAGGAGGGCGGGGGAATCAGCCCCAGCATTTT

v_call: TRBV7-3
clone_size: many
d_call: NA
j_call: TRBJ2-7
cdr3_aa: CASSPGGSYEQYF
cdr3_nt: TGCGCCAGCAGCCCTGGCGGCAGCTACGAGCAGTACTTC

v_call: TRBV29-1
clone_size: NA
d_call: NA
j_call: TRBJ1-2
cdr3_aa: CSVEGGYGYTF
cdr3_nt: TGCAGCGTGGAGGGGGGGTATGGCTACACCTTC

v_call: TRBV9
clone_size: NA
d_call: TRBD1
j_call: TRBJ1-2
cdr3_aa: CASSVAQDRLTNYGYTF
cdr3_nt: TGTGCCAGCAGCGTAGCCCAGGACAGGCTGACTAACTATGGCTACACCTTC

v_call: TRBV10-3
clone_size: few
d_call: NA
j_call: TRBJ1-1
cdr3_aa: CAISVEGSNTEAFF
cdr3_nt: TGTGCCATCAGTGTCGAGGGTTCAAACACTGAAGCTTTCTTT

v_call: TRBV6-1
clone_size: few
d_call: NA
j_call: TRBJ2-3
cdr3_aa: CASSAVSAESSTDTQYF
cdr3_nt: TGTGCCAGCAGTGCCGTCTCAGCGGAATCTAGCACAGATACGCAGTATTTT

v_call: TRBV9
clone_size: many
d_call: NA
j_call: TRBJ2-5
cdr3_aa: CASSSPSGETQYF
cdr3_nt: TGTGCCAGCAGCTCCCCGTCAGGGGAGACCCAGTACTTC

v_call: TRBV6-6
clone_size: many
d_call: TRBD2
j_call: TRBJ2-5
cdr3_aa: CASKTSGEETQYF
cdr3_nt: TGTGCCAGCAAAACTAGCGGGGAAGAGACCCAGTACTTC

v_call: TRBV9
clone_size: NA
d_call: TRBD1
j_call: TRBJ1-2
cdr3_aa: CASSSPGTGYGYTF
cdr3_nt: TGTGCCAGCAGCTCCCCCGGGACAGGTTATGGCTACACCTTC

v_call: TRBV15
clone_size: NA
d_call: TRBD2
j_call: TRBJ2-3
cdr3_aa: CATSGRERADTQYF
cdr3_nt: TGTGCCACCAGCGGGCGGGAGCGAGCAGATACGCAGTATTTT

v_call: TRBV30
clone_size: NA
d_call: NA
j_call: TRBJ2-7
cdr3_aa: CAWRNRDRPYEQYF
cdr3_nt: TGTGCCTGGAGAAACAGGGACCGACCCTACGAGCAGTACTTC

v_call: TRBV24-1
clone_size: NA
d_call: NA
j_call: TRBJ1-1
cdr3_aa: CASSLGQYGVTEAFF
cdr3_nt: TGTGCCAGCAGTTTAGGTCAGTATGGAGTCACTGAAGCTTTCTTT

v_call: TRBV9
clone_size: NA
d_call: NA
j_call: TRBJ1-1
cdr3_aa: CASSVSRKDTEAFF
cdr3_nt: TGTGCCAGCAGCGTGAGTCGTAAGGACACTGAAGCTTTCTTT

v_call: TRBV24-1
clone_size: many
d_call: TRBD1
j_call: TRBJ2-2
cdr3_aa: CATSEPGQGVAGELFF
cdr3_nt: TGTGCCACCAGTGAGCCTGGACAGGGAGTCGCCGGGGAGCTGTTTTTT

v_call: TRBV6-5
clone_size: many
d_call: NA
j_call: TRBJ1-5
cdr3_aa: CASSYSGVSNQPQHF
cdr3_nt: TGTGCCAGCAGTTACTCGGGGGTAAGCAATCAGCCCCAGCATTTT

v_call: TRBV24-1
clone_size: few
d_call: TRBD1
j_call: TRBJ1-2
cdr3_aa: CATSDLTGTGGNYGYTF
cdr3_nt: TGTGCCACCAGTGATTTGACAGGGACAGGGGGTAACTATGGCTACACCTTC

v_call: TRBV20-1
clone_size: NA
d_call: NA
j_call: TRBJ1-1
cdr3_aa: CSAREREVRGGNTEAFF
cdr3_nt: TGCAGTGCTAGAGAGAGGGAAGTCAGGGGAGGGAACACTGAAGCTTTCTTT

v_call: TRBV2
clone_size: many
d_call: TRBD2
j_call: TRBJ2-5
cdr3_aa: CASSGLLADKETQYF
cdr3_nt: TGTGCCAGCAGTGGGCTCCTAGCGGACAAAGAGACCCAGTACTTC

v_call: TRBV5-1
clone_size: NA
d_call: TRBD1
j_call: TRBJ1-2
cdr3_aa: CASSPGQGTQGYTF
cdr3_nt: TGCGCCAGCAGCCCGGGACAGGGGACCCAGGGCTACACCTTC

v_call: TRBV2
clone_size: NA
d_call: NA
j_call: TRBJ1-3
cdr3_aa: CASSVDSISGNTIYF
cdr3_nt: TGTGCCAGCAGTGTGGACAGTATCTCTGGAAACACCATATATTTT

v_call: TRBV18
clone_size: NA
d_call: TRBD1
j_call: TRBJ2-7
cdr3_aa: CASSRWDRASCYEQYF
cdr3_nt: TGTGCCAGCTCACGGTGGGACAGGGCCTCATGCTACGAGCAGTACTTC

v_call: TRBV6-1
clone_size: NA
d_call: TRBD1
j_call: TRBJ1-2
cdr3_aa: CATRQGYYTF
cdr3_nt: TGTGCCACCAGACAGGGTTACTACACCTTC

v_call: TRBV7-7
clone_size: NA
d_call: NA
j_call: TRBJ1-5
cdr3_aa: CASSSGPNQPQHF
cdr3_nt: TGTGCTAGCAGCTCAGGTCCCAATCAGCCCCAGCATTTT

v_call: TRBV19
clone_size: NA
d_call: TRBD1
j_call: TRBJ1-2
cdr3_aa: CASWDRAGYGYTF
cdr3_nt: TGTGCCAGTTGGGACAGGGCCGGCTATGGCTACACCTTC

v_call: TRBV19
clone_size: many
d_call: NA
j_call: TRBJ1-6
cdr3_aa: CATGPTTNSPLHF
cdr3_nt: TGTGCCACCGGGCCTACAACAAATTCACCCCTCCACTTT

v_call: TRBV2
clone_size: few
d_call: NA
j_call: TRBJ2-7
cdr3_aa: CASSTGVLSSYEQYF
cdr3_nt: TGTGCCAGCAGTACCGGAGTTCTGAGCTCCTACGAGCAGTACTTC

v_call: TRBV29-1
clone_size: NA
d_call: TRBD2
j_call: TRBJ2-7
cdr3_aa: CSARLADTYEQYF
cdr3_nt: TGCAGCGCCCGACTAGCGGATACCTACGAGCAGTACTTC

v_call: TRBV6-1
clone_size: NA
d_call: NA
j_call: TRBJ1-5
cdr3_aa: CASGEGTSNQPQHF
cdr3_nt: TGTGCCAGTGGGGAGGGGACCAGCAATCAGCCCCAGCATTTT